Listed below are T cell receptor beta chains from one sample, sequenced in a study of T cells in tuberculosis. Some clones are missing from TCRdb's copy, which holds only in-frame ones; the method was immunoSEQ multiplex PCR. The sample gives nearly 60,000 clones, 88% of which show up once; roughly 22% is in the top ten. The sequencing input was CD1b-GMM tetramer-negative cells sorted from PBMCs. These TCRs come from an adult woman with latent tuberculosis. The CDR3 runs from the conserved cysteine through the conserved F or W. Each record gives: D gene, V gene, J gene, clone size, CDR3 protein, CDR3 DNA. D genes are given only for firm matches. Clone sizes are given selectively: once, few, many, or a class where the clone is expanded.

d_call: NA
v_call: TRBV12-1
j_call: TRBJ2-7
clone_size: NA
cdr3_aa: CASSPTTGLEQYF
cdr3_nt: TGTGCCAGCAGCCCCACGACTGGTCTGGAGCAGTACTTC

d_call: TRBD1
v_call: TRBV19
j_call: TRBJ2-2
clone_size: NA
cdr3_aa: CASRRDRVITGELFF
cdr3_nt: TGTGCCAGTAGGCGGGACAGGGTTATCACCGGGGAGCTGTTTTTT

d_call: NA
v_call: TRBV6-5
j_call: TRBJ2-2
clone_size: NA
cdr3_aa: CASSYSLGGTGELFF
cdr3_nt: TGTGCCAGCAGTTACTCGCTTGGAGGGACCGGGGAGCTGTTTTTT

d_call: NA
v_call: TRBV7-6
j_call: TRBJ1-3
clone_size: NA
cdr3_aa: CASSLIGGDGNTIYF
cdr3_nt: TGTGCCAGCAGCCTGATCGGGGGGGACGGAAACACCATATATTTT

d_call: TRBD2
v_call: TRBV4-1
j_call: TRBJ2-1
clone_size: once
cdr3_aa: CASSHLSGSTHNEQFF
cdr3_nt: TGCGCCAGCAGCCATCTTAGCGGGAGTACGCACAATGAGCAGTTCTTC

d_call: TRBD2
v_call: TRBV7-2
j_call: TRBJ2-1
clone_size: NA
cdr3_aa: CASSFEGLAGYHEQFF
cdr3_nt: TGTGCCAGCAGCTTCGAGGGACTAGCGGGGTATCATGAGCAGTTCTTC

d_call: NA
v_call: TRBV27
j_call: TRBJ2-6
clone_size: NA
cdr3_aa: CASSTPRGSGANVLTF
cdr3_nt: TGTGCCAGCAGCACCCCGAGAGGATCTGGGGCCAACGTCCTGACTTTC

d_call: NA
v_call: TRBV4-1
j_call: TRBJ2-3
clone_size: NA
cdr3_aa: CASSPGGPDTQYF
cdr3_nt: TGCGCCAGCAGCCCCGGGGGGCCAGATACGCAGTATTTT

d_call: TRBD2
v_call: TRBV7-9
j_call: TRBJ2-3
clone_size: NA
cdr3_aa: CASSLVSGRADTQYF
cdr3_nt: TGTGCCAGCAGCTTAGTAAGCGGGAGAGCAGATACGCAGTATTTT

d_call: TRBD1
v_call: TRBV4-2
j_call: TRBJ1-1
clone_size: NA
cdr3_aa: CASSQDGTGSGAFF
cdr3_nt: TGTGCCAGCAGCCAAGATGGGACAGGGTCGGGTGCTTTCTTT

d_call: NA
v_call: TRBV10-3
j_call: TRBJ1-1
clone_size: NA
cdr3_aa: CAISERGRTTEAFF
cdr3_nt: TGTGCCATCAGTGAAAGAGGACGGACTACTGAAGCTTTCTTT

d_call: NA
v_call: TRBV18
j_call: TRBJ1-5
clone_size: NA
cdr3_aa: CASSRDGNQPQHF
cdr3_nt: TGTGCCAGCTCACGAGACGGGAATCAGCCCCAGCATTTT

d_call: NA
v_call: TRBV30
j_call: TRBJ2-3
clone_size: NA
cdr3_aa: CAWSPLGQGPDTQYF
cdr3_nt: TGTGCCTGGAGTCCCCTGGGGCAGGGTCCAGATACGCAGTATTTT

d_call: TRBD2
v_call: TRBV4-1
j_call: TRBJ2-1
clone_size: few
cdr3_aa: CASSRPGLAGAPYNEQFF
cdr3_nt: TGCGCCAGCAGCCGACCGGGACTAGCGGGAGCGCCCTACAATGAGCAGTTCTTC

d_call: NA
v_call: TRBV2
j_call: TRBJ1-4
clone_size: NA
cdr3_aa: CASINVRGNEKLFF
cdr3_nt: TGTGCCAGCATAAACGTCCGGGGTAATGAAAAACTGTTTTTT

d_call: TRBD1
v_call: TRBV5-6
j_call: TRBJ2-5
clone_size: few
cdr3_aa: CASSPGGTGEETQYF
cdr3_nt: TGTGCCAGCAGCCCGGGCGGGACAGGGGAAGAGACCCAGTACTTC

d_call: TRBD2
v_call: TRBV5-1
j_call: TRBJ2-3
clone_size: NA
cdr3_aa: CASSWGLAGEGTDTQYF
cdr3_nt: TGCGCCAGCAGCTGGGGACTAGCGGGGGAGGGAACAGATACGCAGTATTTT

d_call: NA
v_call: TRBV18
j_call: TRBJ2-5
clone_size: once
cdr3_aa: CASSRGPQETQYF
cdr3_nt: TGTGCCAGCTCACGAGGTCCTCAAGAGACCCAGTACTTC

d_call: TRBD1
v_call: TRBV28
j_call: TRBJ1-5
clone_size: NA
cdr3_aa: CATLPGDRKTQPQHF
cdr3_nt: TGTGCCACCCTCCCCGGGGACAGGAAGACTCAGCCCCAGCATTTT

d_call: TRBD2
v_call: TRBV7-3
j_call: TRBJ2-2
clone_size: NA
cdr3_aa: CASSSGLAGTGELFF
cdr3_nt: TGTGCCAGCAGCTCGGGACTAGCGGGCACCGGGGAGCTGTTTTTT

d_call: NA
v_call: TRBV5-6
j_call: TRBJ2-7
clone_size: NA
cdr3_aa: CASSPSTTSPPYEQYF
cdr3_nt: TGTGCCAGCAGCCCATCGACTACCTCCCCTCCCTACGAGCAGTACTTC

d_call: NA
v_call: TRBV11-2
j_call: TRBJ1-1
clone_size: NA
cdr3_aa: CASSDSRNTEAFF
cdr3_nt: TGTGCCAGCAGTGACAGTAGGAACACTGAAGCTTTCTTT

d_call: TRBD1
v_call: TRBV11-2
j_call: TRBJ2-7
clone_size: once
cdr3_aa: CASSLADRPYEQYF
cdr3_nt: TGTGCCAGCAGCTTAGCGGACAGGCCCTACGAGCAGTACTTC

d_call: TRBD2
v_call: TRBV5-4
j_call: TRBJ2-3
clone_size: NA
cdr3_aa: CASSSPGTSGGPSTDTQYF
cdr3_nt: TGTGCCAGCAGCTCCCCTGGGACTAGCGGGGGGCCATCCACAGATACGCAGTATTTT

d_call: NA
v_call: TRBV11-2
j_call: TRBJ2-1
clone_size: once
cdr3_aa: CASRLQGGDEQFF
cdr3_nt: TGTGCCAGCAGATTGCAGGGGGGAGATGAGCAGTTCTTC

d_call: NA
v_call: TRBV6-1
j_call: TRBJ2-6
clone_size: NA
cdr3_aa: CASSSWSSGANVLTF
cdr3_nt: TGTGCCAGCAGTAGTTGGAGCTCTGGGGCCAACGTCCTGACTTTC

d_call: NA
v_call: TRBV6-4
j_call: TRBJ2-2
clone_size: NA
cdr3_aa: CASSVEGANTGELFF
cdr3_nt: TGTGCCAGCAGTGTGGAGGGAGCTAACACCGGGGAGCTGTTTTTT

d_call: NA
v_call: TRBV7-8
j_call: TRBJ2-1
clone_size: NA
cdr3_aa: CASSIDRPNEQFF
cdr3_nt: TGTGCCAGCAGCATCGACAGGCCCAATGAGCAGTTCTTC

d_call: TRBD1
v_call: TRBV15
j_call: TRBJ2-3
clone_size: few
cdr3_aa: CATSRDPGQGTDTQYF
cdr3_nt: TGTGCCACCAGCAGAGATCCGGGACAGGGGACAGATACGCAGTATTTT

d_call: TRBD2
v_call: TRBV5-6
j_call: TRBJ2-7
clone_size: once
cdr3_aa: CASSLGLADAYEQYF
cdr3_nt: TGTGCCAGCAGCTTGGGACTAGCGGACGCCTACGAGCAGTACTTC

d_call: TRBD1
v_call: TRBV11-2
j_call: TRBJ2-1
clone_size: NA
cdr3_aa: CASSSHDRGMFF
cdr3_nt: TGTGCCAGCAGCTCACACGACAGGGGAATGTTCTTC

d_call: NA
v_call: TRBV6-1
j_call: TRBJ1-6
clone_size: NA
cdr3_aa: CASSEEVPLHF
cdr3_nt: TGTGCCAGCAGTGAGGAGGTCCCCCTCCACTTT

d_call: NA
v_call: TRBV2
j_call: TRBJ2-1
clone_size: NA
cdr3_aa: CASRAQVEQFF
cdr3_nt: TGTGCCAGCAGGGCGCAGGTGGAGCAGTTCTTC

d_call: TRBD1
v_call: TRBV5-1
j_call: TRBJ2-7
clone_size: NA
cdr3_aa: CASSLDGQGAYEQYF
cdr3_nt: TGCGCCAGCAGCTTGGATGGACAGGGGGCCTACGAGCAGTACTTC

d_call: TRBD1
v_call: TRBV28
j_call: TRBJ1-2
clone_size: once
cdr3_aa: CASSNTGVYGYTF
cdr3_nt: TGTGCCAGCAGCAACACAGGGGTCTATGGCTACACCTTC

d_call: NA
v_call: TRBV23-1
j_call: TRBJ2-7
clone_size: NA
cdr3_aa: CASCRWSYYEQYF
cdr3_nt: TGCGCCAGCTGTCGTTGGAGTTACTACGAGCAGTACTTC

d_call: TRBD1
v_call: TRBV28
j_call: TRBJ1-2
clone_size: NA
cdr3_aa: CASITGQGAISGYTF
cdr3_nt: TGTGCCAGCATCACCGGACAGGGGGCAATTAGTGGCTACACCTTC

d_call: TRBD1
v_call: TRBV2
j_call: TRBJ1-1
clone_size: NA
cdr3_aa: CAIAGGGKTEAFF
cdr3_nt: TGTGCCATCGCAGGGGGCGGAAAAACTGAAGCTTTCTTT

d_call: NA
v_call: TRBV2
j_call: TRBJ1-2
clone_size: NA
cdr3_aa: CASSEWVGQNYGYTF
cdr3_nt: TGTGCCAGCAGTGAGTGGGTAGGACAGAACTATGGCTACACCTTC

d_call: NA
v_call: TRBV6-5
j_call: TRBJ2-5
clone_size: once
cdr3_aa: CASRPTGRETQYF
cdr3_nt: TGTGCCAGCAGACCGACAGGAAGGGAGACCCAGTACTTC

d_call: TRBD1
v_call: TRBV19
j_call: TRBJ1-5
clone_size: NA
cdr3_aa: CASSIAGQGNQPQHF
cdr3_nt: TGTGCCAGTAGTATAGCCGGACAGGGCAATCAGCCCCAGCATTTT

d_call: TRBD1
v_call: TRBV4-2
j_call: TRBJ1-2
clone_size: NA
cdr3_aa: CASSQDTGQIYGYTF
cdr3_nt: TGTGCCAGCAGCCAAGATACGGGACAGATCTATGGCTACACCTTC